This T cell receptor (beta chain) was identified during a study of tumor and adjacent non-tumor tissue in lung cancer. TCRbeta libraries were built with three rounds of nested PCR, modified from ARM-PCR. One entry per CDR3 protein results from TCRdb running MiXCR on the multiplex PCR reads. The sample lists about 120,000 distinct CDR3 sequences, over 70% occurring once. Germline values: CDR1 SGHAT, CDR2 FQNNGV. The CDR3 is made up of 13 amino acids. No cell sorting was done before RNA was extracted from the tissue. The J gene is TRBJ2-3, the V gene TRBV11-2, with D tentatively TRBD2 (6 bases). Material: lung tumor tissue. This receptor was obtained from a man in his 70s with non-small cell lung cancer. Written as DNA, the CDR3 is TGTACTAGCAGCGGACGGACCGAGAGGACGCAGTATTTT. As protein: CTSSGRTERTQYF.